This T cell receptor beta chain was sequenced during a study of cytomegalovirus exposure and HLA in healthy donors. Study outcomes and limitations: Several of the most significant clusters appeared linked to common viral pathogens, based on a later analysis. The classifier reportedly diagnosed cytomegalovirus status with high sensitivity and specificity.

The PCR used 60 Vbeta and 13 Jbeta primers. This table comes from immunoSEQ multiplex PCR, and its TCRdb copy is limited to in-frame clones, with some not included. The sample yields roughly 130,000 clones, 70% to 80% seen once. With regard to this clone: Its antigen is not known.

The CDR3 is 16 amino acids. Germline loops: CDR1 SNHLY, CDR2 FYNNEI. J lost 5 bases, V lost 6 bases, and 8 bases had no gene match. This rearrangement joins TRBV2 to TRBJ2-7, with 15 bases identical to TRBD2. The sequenced sample consisted of PBMCs. The source is a woman aged 50 to 65 in good health and CMV-seronegative. For the CDR3, the DNA is TGTGCCAGCAGGACTTGGACTAGCGGGAGGGGGGACGAGCAGTACTTC. This translates into CASRTWTSGRGDEQYF. The full variable domain, completed using reference TRBV2 and TRBJ2-7, is EPEVTQTPSHQVTQMGQEVILRCVPISNHLYFYWYRQILGQKVEFLVSFYNNEISEKSEIFDDQFSVERPDGSNFTLKIRSTKLEDSAMYFCASRTWTSGRGDEQYFGPGTRLTVT.